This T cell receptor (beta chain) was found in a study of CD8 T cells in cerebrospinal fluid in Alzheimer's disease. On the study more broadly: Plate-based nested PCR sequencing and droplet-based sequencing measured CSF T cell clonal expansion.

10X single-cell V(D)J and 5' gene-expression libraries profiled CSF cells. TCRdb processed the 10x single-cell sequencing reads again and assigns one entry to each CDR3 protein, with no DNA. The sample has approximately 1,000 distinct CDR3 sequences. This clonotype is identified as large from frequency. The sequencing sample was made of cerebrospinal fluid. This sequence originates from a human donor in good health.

CDR3 sequence reads: CASSLSPASGITDTQYF. V gene TRBV11-2 combines with J gene TRBJ2-3; TCRdb designates TRBD2, a call that cannot be tested without DNA. The CDR3 extends over 17 amino acids. The V gene's germline CDR1 is SGHAT and CDR2 FQNNGV. The full variable domain, completed using reference TRBV11-2 and TRBJ2-3, is EAGVAQSPRYKIIEKRQSVAFWCNPISGHATLYWYQQILGQGPKLLIQFQNNGVVDDSQLPKDRFSAERLKGVDSTLKIQPAKLEDSAVYLCASSLSPASGITDTQYFGPGTRLTVL.